Listed below are T cell receptor beta chains from one sample, sequenced in a study of naive and memory T cell subsets. TCRdb used MiXCR to reprocess the 5' RACE reads, holding one entry per CDR3 protein. The data contain 20,000 to 25,000 distinct CDR3 sequences, 4% to 4.5% of them singletons. These receptors were taken from a male donor in good health. CDR3s include the opening cysteine and the closing phenylalanine or tryptophan. A D gene is named only where the DNA matches it firmly. Not every row has a clone size; where given, it reads once, few, many or a size class.

V gene	clone size	J gene	D gene	CDR3 DNA	CDR3 protein
TRBV13	many	TRBJ2-7	TRBD1	TGTGCCAGCAGCGAGGGACAGGGGGGCGAGCAGTACTTC	CASSEGQGGEQYF
TRBV20-1	many	TRBJ2-7	TRBD1	TGCAGTGCTAGCAGGGGGTTCTCCTACGAGCAGTACTTC	CSASRGFSYEQYF
TRBV3-1	many	TRBJ2-2	TRBD2	TGTGCCAGCGGGGTGTGGTTACTAGCGGGAGTTACCGGGGAGCTGTTTTTT	CASGVWLLAGVTGELFF
TRBV11-2	NA	TRBJ2-4	TRBD2	TGTGCCAGCAGCGGCTTGACTAGCGAACAAAACATTCAGTACTTC	CASSGLTSEQNIQYF
TRBV12-5	many	TRBJ2-3	TRBD1	TGTGCTAGTGGTTTGGAGGGGGCTTGGGATACGCAGTATTTT	CASGLEGAWDTQYF
TRBV20-1	many	TRBJ2-1	NA	TGCAGTGCCCCCCAAGCGTACTACAATGAGCAGTTCTTC	CSAPQAYYNEQFF
TRBV5-8	many	TRBJ1-5	NA	TGTGCCAGCAGCTTGGTTCAGCCCCAGCATTTT	CASSLVQPQHF
TRBV12-3/TRBV12-4	many	TRBJ2-7	TRBD2	TGTGCCAGCAGTTCGGGGGGGCGGCACGAGCAGTACTTC	CASSSGGRHEQYF
TRBV4-2	many	TRBJ2-5	TRBD1	TGTGCCAGCAGCCAAGATGAGGGACAGGGTGAGGCCCAGTACTTC	CASSQDEGQGEAQYF
TRBV12-3/TRBV12-4	many	TRBJ1-5	NA	TGTGCCAGCAGGGGGGACAGCAATCAGCCCCAGCATTTT	CASRGDSNQPQHF
TRBV7-9	NA	TRBJ1-2	TRBD1	TGTGCCAGCAGCCCACTCAGGGGGCCAGGCTATGGCTACACCTTC	CASSPLRGPGYGYTF
TRBV2	NA	TRBJ2-3	NA	TGTGCCAGCAGTTCCGTGGACAGTCTCGATACGCAGTATTTT	CASSSVDSLDTQYF
TRBV20-1	few	TRBJ2-1	TRBD2	TGCAGCCCCCGGGAGGGGCTCCACAATGAGCAGTTCTTC	CSPREGLHNEQFF
TRBV20-1	many	TRBJ2-3	TRBD2	TGCAGTGCTGGGTCGGCGGGGGGGGGCACAGATACGCAGTATTTT	CSAGSAGGGTDTQYF
TRBV11-3	many	TRBJ2-7	NA	TGTGCCAGCAGCCCAGGGCTACACTCCTACGAGCAGTACTTC	CASSPGLHSYEQYF
TRBV10-1	few	TRBJ2-7	NA	TGCGCCAGCAGTGACCCGGGAGTCTCTCAAGTGCAGTACTTC	CASSDPGVSQVQYF
TRBV3-1	many	TRBJ1-1	NA	TGTGCCAGCAGCCAAGGGGATTTCAACACTGAAGCTTTCTTT	CASSQGDFNTEAFF
TRBV11-2	many	TRBJ1-1	NA	TGTGCCAGCAGCTTAAGGAGCGACGATTTGAACACTGAAGCTTTCTTT	CASSLRSDDLNTEAFF
TRBV6-2/TRBV6-3	few	TRBJ1-5	NA	TGTGCCAGCTCGCGGCCCCTCGGGGGTAGTCAGCCCCAGCATTTT	CASSRPLGGSQPQHF
TRBV20-1	many	TRBJ2-6	NA	TGCAGTGCTATCTTATCCGCGGGGGCCAACGTCCTGACTTTC	CSAILSAGANVLTF
TRBV4-2	many	TRBJ2-1	TRBD2	TGTGCCAGCAGCCAAGAAAGGGCTAGCGGGAAATACAATGAGCAGTTCTTC	CASSQERASGKYNEQFF
TRBV28	many	TRBJ2-1	NA	TGTGCCAGCAGTTCCCCCCCCAGCAATGAGCAGTTCTTC	CASSSPPSNEQFF
TRBV6-2/TRBV6-3	many	TRBJ2-6	NA	TGTGCCAGCAGTCGTACGACTTACTCTGGGGCCAACGTCCTGACTTTC	CASSRTTYSGANVLTF
TRBV7-7	many	TRBJ2-3	NA	TGTGCTAGCAGCTTATATCCATACCTCACAGATACGCAGTATTTT	CASSLYPYLTDTQYF
TRBV2	many	TRBJ2-5	TRBD2	TGTGCCAGCAAGAAGCAGCGGGGGGGGCACCAAGAGACCCAGTACTTC	CASKKQRGGHQETQYF
TRBV5-1	many	TRBJ1-1	NA	TGCGCCAGCAGCTTAGCCCTGGGCCTGCACTTACAGGAGGCTGAAGCTTTCTTT	CASSLALGLHLQEAEAFF
TRBV5-4	many	TRBJ2-1	TRBD2	TGTGCCAGCAGCTTGCCCCCTGGGAGCGGGGGCGGTGAGCAGTTCTTC	CASSLPPGSGGGEQFF
TRBV6-2/TRBV6-3	many	TRBJ1-5	NA	TGTGCCAGCAGTCACAGGGAAGTGATAAGCAATCAGCCCCAGCATTTT	CASSHREVISNQPQHF
TRBV28	many	TRBJ2-5	TRBD2	TGTGCCAGCAGTTTCCCGGCCGGGACTAGTCAAGAGACCCAGTACTTC	CASSFPAGTSQETQYF
TRBV13	many	TRBJ2-5	TRBD1	TGTGCCAGCAGCCCACCCTGGCCAGGGGGTTCAGAGACCCAGTACTTC	CASSPPWPGGSETQYF
TRBV4-1	many	TRBJ1-2	TRBD1	TGCGCCAGCAGCTATGCTTGGGGGACAGCAAACTATGGCTACACCTTC	CASSYAWGTANYGYTF
TRBV20-1	many	TRBJ2-7	NA	TGCAGTGCTTCCAAGCCTCTCTTCTCCCACGAGCAGTACTTC	CSASKPLFSHEQYF
TRBV6-4	many	TRBJ2-3	TRBD2	TGTGCCAGCAGTGACTCTAGCGGGGGGGCAGATACGCAGTATTTT	CASSDSSGGADTQYF
TRBV19	many	TRBJ1-2	TRBD1	TGTGCCAGTAGTACCAGGGGGCGCGATGGCTATGGCTACACCTTC	CASSTRGRDGYGYTF
TRBV27	many	TRBJ1-5	NA	TGTGCCAGCAGTCGTACCGGGACACTTAGCAATCAGCCCCAGCATTTT	CASSRTGTLSNQPQHF
TRBV6-5	many	TRBJ2-7	NA	TGTGCCAGCAGTTACTCAGTATTGGGGGGCGACGAGCAGTACTTC	CASSYSVLGGDEQYF
TRBV13	many	TRBJ2-3	NA	TGTGCCAGCAGCTTAAGGGGGACTACAGATACGCAGTATTTT	CASSLRGTTDTQYF
TRBV19	many	TRBJ2-2	TRBD2	TGTGCCAGTAGTATAAGGGCGCGGGAGGGACCTTCCGGGGAGCTGTTTTTT	CASSIRAREGPSGELFF
TRBV6-5	NA	TRBJ2-7	NA	TGTGCCAGCAGTTACCCCATCCACTACGAGCAGTACTTC	CASSYPIHYEQYF
TRBV4-3	many	TRBJ2-2	TRBD1	TGCGCCAGCAGCCAAGTCCAAGTCGAGTTCGGGACAGGGGACACCGGGGAGCTGTTTTTT	CASSQVQVEFGTGDTGELFF
TRBV6-2/TRBV6-3	many	TRBJ2-1	NA	TGTGCCAGCAGTTACTCGTTATACAATGAGCAGTTCTTC	CASSYSLYNEQFF
TRBV7-2	many	TRBJ1-4	NA	TGTGCCAGCAGCTTAGCGACAGCAACTAATGAAAAACTGTTTTTT	CASSLATATNEKLFF
TRBV18	many	TRBJ2-3	NA	TGTGCCAGCTCACCACAGGGTAGGGGCACAGATACGCAGTATTTT	CASSPQGRGTDTQYF
TRBV20-1	many	TRBJ2-5	TRBD2	TGCAGTGCTAGGGCTAGCGGGAGTGCCAGGGGGACCCAGTACTTC	CSARASGSARGTQYF
TRBV6-5	NA	TRBJ2-2	NA	TGTGCCAGCAGTTCATTTACCGGGGAGCTGTTTTTT	CASSSFTGELFF